Listed here are 19 T cell receptor beta chains from one sample, sequenced in a study of graft-versus-host responses after intestinal transplantation. No antigen has been assigned to these receptors. Profiled with immunoSEQ multiplex PCR; TCRdb holds only in-frame clones, not every one. The data contain roughly 100,000 clones, 80% to 95% of them singletons. The specimen was unstimulated CD8+ T cells sorted from spleen or lymph node cells, collected before intestinal transplant. Every receptor here comes from a human donor who received an intestinal transplant.

The V call is TRBV5-5, the J call TRBJ1-4, with D perhaps TRBD1 (5 bases). The CDR3 totals 13 residues. V lost 4 bases and J lost 7, with 11 bases in between. The V gene's germline CDR1 is SGHKS and CDR2 YYEKEE (reference sequence). CDR3 region: CASSGGTREKLFF. Written as DNA, the CDR3 is TGTGCCAGCAGCGGGGGGACGCGTGAAAAACTGTTTTTT.

The rearrangement links TRBV5-1 to TRBJ2-7; 9 bases are a match to TRBD1. Trimming at V came to 3 bases and at J to 4 bases, leaving 8 bases not matched to a gene. The CDR3 is made up of 15 amino acids. Germline V gene lookup returns CDR1 SGHRS and CDR2 YFSETQ. CDR3 residues: CASSYLTGGMYEQYF. Written as DNA, the CDR3 is TGCGCCAGCAGCTACCTAACAGGGGGCATGTACGAGCAGTACTTC.

This rearrangement joins TRBV7-9 to TRBJ2-3, with 8 bases fitting TRBD2. Germline trimming cut 5 bases from V and 2 bases from J; bases unmatched to any gene: 9. Germline values: CDR1 SEHNR, CDR2 FQNEAQ (reference sequence). The CDR3 loop spans 16 amino acids. The chain's CDR3 is CASSPPGGSDTDTQYF. CDR3 bases: TGTGCCAGCAGCCCCCCGGGGGGGTCGGACACAGATACGCAGTATTTT. The full variable domain, its missing parts supplied by reference TRBV7-9 and TRBJ2-3, is DTGVSQNPRHKITKRGQNVTFRCDPISEHNRLYWYRQTLGQGPEFLTYFQNEAQLEKSRLLSDRFSAERPKGSFSTLEIQRTEQGDSAMYLCASSPPGGSDTDTQYFGPGTRLTVL.

The chain links TRBV12-5 to TRBJ1-4; no clear D. Trimming took off 4 bases at V and 8 bases at J, with 17 bases between the two ends. Germline assignment: CDR1 LGHNT and CDR2 FRNRAP. The CDR3 has 15 amino acids. The CDR3 loop reads CASGSSGREEEKLFF. In DNA form, the CDR3 reads TGTGCTAGTGGTTCCAGTGGACGGGAAGAGGAAAAACTGTTTTTT.

The gene calls are TRBV2 and TRBJ1-4; D remains ambiguous. Trimming removed 7 bases at V and 8 bases at J, with 14 bases between. CDR3 length: 13 amino acids. Looked up from germline, CDR1 is SNHLY and CDR2 is FYNNEI. The CDR3 sequence: CASIREESEKLFF. CDR3 coding DNA: TGTGCCAGCATACGGGAGGAGAGCGAAAAACTGTTTTTT.

The chain is built from TRBV9 and TRBJ2-1; no clear D. Trimming stripped 2 bases from V and 5 bases from J, with 5 bases between. The CDR3 contains 12 residues. From germline, CDR1 is SGDLS and CDR2 YYNGEE. This chain's CDR3 is CASSVPNNEQFF. The DNA for the CDR3 is TGTGCCAGCAGCGTCCCTAACAATGAGCAGTTCTTC.

The CDR3 loop is CASSWVAENTEAFF. DNA for the CDR3: TGTGCCAGCAGCTGGGTCGCCGAGAACACTGAAGCTTTCTTT. The chain recombines TRBV5-8 with TRBJ1-1; no clear D gene. The CDR3 consists of 14 residues. Germline lookup yields CDR1 SGHTS and CDR2 YDEGEE. With 3 bases removed from V and 1 base from J, the gap between germline ends came to 10 bases.

The chain links TRBV15 to TRBJ2-2; possibly TRBD1 or TRBD2 for D (5 bases each). Looked up from germline, CDR1 is LNHNV and CDR2 is YYDKDF (reference sequence). The CDR3 consists of 18 residues. Trimming shortened V by 1 base and J by 0 bases, and 15 bases separated the two germline ends. The CDR3 spells CATSRAPPGPANTGELFF. For the CDR3, the DNA is TGTGCCACCAGCAGAGCTCCACCGGGACCGGCGAACACCGGGGAGCTGTTTTTT.

This chain links TRBV2 with TRBJ2-2, with D unclear. Germline V CDR1 and CDR2: SNHLY, FYNNEI. The CDR3 has 12 residues. V lost 10 bases, J lost 0 bases, and 6 bases lay in between. For the CDR3, the DNA is TGTGCCATAACAACGAACACCGGGGAGCTGTTTTTT. Its protein product is CAITTNTGELFF.

The J gene is TRBJ2-1, the V gene TRBV27; D is perhaps TRBD1 (5 bases). Per germline, CDR1 MNHEY and CDR2 SMNVEV (reference sequence). There are 14 residues in the CDR3. V lost 2 bases, J lost 5 bases, and 10 bases lay in between. Here the CDR3 DNA reads TGTGCCAGCAGTTTAGAAGGGGTCCACAATGAGCAGTTCTTC. It yields the protein CASSLEGVHNEQFF.

The chain links TRBV21-1 to TRBJ2-5; the table assigns TRBD2, which was not confirmed against the DNA. TRBV21-1 is labeled a pseudogene. The CDR3 consists of 13 residues. The CDR3 bases are TGTGCCGGGCCCGGGACTAGCGTGGAGACCCAGTACTTC. This encodes CAGPGTSVETQYF.

CDR3 sequence: CASSVGRGQGYTF. The CDR3, as DNA: TGTGCCAGCAGCGTAGGGAGGGGGCAAGGCTACACCTTC. This chain uses TRBV9 with TRBJ1-2; 7 positions match TRBD1. There are 13 residues in the CDR3. Germline V CDR1 and CDR2: SGDLS, YYNGEE. Germline trimming cut 0 bases from V and 8 bases from J; bases unmatched to any gene: 4. The variable domain in full, with the rest retrieved from reference TRBV9 and TRBJ1-2, is DSGVTQTPKHLITATGQRVTLRCSPRSGDLSVYWYQQSLDQGLQFLIQYYNGEERAKGNILERFSAQQFPDLHSELNLSSLELGDSALYFCASSVGRGQGYTFGSGTRLTVV.

The chain combines TRBV2 with TRBJ1-1; no definite D call. CDR3 length: 10 residues. The V gene's germline CDR1 is SNHLY and CDR2 FYNNEI. The V end was cut by 7 bases, the J end by 8 bases, with 8 bases between. The CDR3 spells CASTREEAFF. The CDR3 DNA follows: TGTGCCAGCACAAGGGAGGAAGCTTTCTTT.

V and J are TRBV27 and TRBJ2-7; D not certain. Trimming pared 3 bases from V and 0 bases from J, leaving 9 bases between. CDR3 length equals 14 residues. From germline, CDR1 is MNHEY and CDR2 SMNVEV (reference sequence). The CDR3 sequence: CASSFSRSSYEQYF. The CDR3 region has the DNA TGTGCCAGCAGTTTCTCCAGAAGCTCCTACGAGCAGTACTTC.

The chain is built from TRBV6-1 and TRBJ2-7, with D possibly being TRBD1 (6 bases). CDR1 and CDR2 (germline): MNHNS, SASEGT. Trimming removed 1 base at V and 0 bases at J, with 13 bases between. The CDR3 is 16 amino acids. The DNA for the CDR3 is TGTGCCAGCAGTGAAGGGAGACAGGATAGCTCCTACGAGCAGTACTTC. Translated: CASSEGRQDSSYEQYF.

This clone was picked up one time. The chain combines TRBV5-1 with TRBJ2-7, with D perhaps matching TRBD2 (5 bases). V lost 0 bases to trimming and J lost 5 bases, with 12 bases between them. CDR3 length equals 14 residues. From germline, CDR1 is SGHRS and CDR2 YFSETQ. CDR3 coding DNA: TGCGCCAGCAGCTTGGGCATGGGAGCTGACGAGCAGTACTTC. This translates into CASSLGMGADEQYF.

This chain's CDR3 is CASSYSGVPEKLFF. For the CDR3, the DNA is TGTGCCAGCAGTTACTCGGGGGTTCCGGAAAAACTGTTTTTT. The chain is built from TRBV6-6 and TRBJ1-4; possible D gene TRBD1, 5 bases. Germline V gene data show CDR1 as MNHNY and CDR2 as SVGAGI (reference sequence). V lost 0 bases and J 8 bases, leaving 10 bases between the germline ends. There are 14 residues in the CDR3.

The V call is TRBV2, the J call TRBJ2-1; 8 positions match TRBD2. J gave up 7 bases and V 3 bases, and 14 bases lay outside the gene matches. This CDR3 is 17 amino acids long. The germline CDR1 and CDR2 sequences are SNHLY and FYNNEI. The CDR3, as DNA: TGTGCCAGCAGTGATGGACTAGCTAAGGCCGACCTAAATGAGCAGTTCTTC. Translating it yields CASSDGLAKADLNEQFF.

The chain carries TRBV7-9 and TRBJ2-7, with 9 positions matching TRBD1. Germline CDR1 SEHNR, CDR2 FQNEAQ (reference sequence). This CDR3 contains 16 residues. Unmatched junction bases numbered 10, after V lost 0 bases and J lost 7 bases. The CDR3 nucleotides are TGTGCCAGCAGCTTAGCGATCTCACAGGGGGCTGATGAGCAGTACTTC. It specifies CASSLAISQGADEQYF.